The 31 T cell receptor beta chains below were found in one sample sequenced in a study of human T cells and chemical hapten exposure. TCRdb re-called the RACE reads through MiXCR, storing one row per CDR3 protein. Seen here are over 30,000 distinct CDR3 sequences, more than 8% observed once, and the top ten hold 26%. Time point indicated: patch test 3, about 24 weeks after DPC sensitization. Specified treatment: therapeutic diphenylcyclopropenone sensitization with weekly scalp DPC. Extraction of total RNA was performed on unfractionated whole blood. Sequencing was performed on whole blood, taken in connection with sensitization to the hapten diphenylcyclopropenone (DPC). All receptors come from a man between 45 and 60 years old with alopecia areata. Some clones in this sample may be carry-over from other donors' samples.

This clonotype showed up many times. The chain has TRBV12-3 or TRBV12-4 and TRBJ2-2, with D possibly TRBD2 on 6 matching bases. Between the trimmed V and J ends, which lost 3 bases and 6 bases, there was a span of 8 bases. This CDR3 contains 13 residues. CDR3: CASSFGGAGELFF. As DNA, the CDR3 is TGTGCCAGCAGTTTTGGCGGGGCCGGGGAGCTGTTTTTT.

The table lists this clonotype with many counts. The gene calls are TRBV28 and TRBJ2-1; D is perhaps TRBD1 (6 bases). Trimming pared 4 bases from V and 14 bases from J, leaving 21 bases between. The CDR3 loop spans 14 amino acids. Germline-derived CDR1 and CDR2 are MDHEN and SYDVKM. Here the CDR3 reads CASSSLRGGPSEFF. As DNA, the CDR3 is TGTGCCAGCAGTTCTCTAAGAGGGGGTCCCTCGGAGTTCTTC.

As regards this clonotype: A single base separates this from a much larger clone, so it may be a read error. The rearrangement joins TRBV29-1 to TRBJ2-1; a weak D match, TRBD2 (6 bases). Germline V gene data show CDR1 as SQVTM and CDR2 as ANQGSEA. The CDR3 sequence is 15 residues long. DNA of the CDR3: TGCAGCATTGAAAGCGGAGGGCTAGATATGGATGAGCAGTTCTTC. Translated, it gives CSIESGGLDMDEQFF.

This clonotype came up many times. The V call is TRBV4-1, the J call TRBJ2-1; a weak D match, TRBD2 (5 bases). Per the germline V gene, CDR1 is MGHRA and CDR2 is YSYEKL. The ends were cut back, 1 base at V and 5 bases at J, with 12 bases in the middle. The CDR3 loop spans 15 amino acids. The CDR3 is CASSQGSGTDNEQFF. CDR3 nucleotide sequence: TGCGCCAGCAGCCAAGGCAGCGGCACAGACAATGAGCAGTTCTTC.

This clonotype was picked up a small number of times. The rearrangement links TRBV2 to TRBJ2-7, with TRBD1 identical over 7 bases. This CDR3 has 14 residues. In germline, CDR1 is SNHLY, CDR2 FYNNEI. V shed 7 bases and J 3 bases; nucleotides not matched to a gene: 9. Here the CDR3 reads CASNRTGSNYEQYF. The DNA for the CDR3 is TGTGCCAGCAACAGGACAGGATCGAACTACGAGCAGTACTTC.

This clonotype was counted ten times or more. The CDR3 DNA reads TGTGCCAGCAGTTTCAGGGTCTCTGGGGCCAACGTCCTGACTTTC. Encoded protein: CASSFRVSGANVLTF. The V gene is TRBV27, the J gene TRBJ2-6; D is perhaps TRBD1 (5 bases). CDR3 length: 15 amino acids. Per the germline V gene, CDR1 is MNHEY and CDR2 is SMNVEV (reference sequence). Trimming cost V 3 bases and J 0 bases, with 6 bases left between them.

This clonotype has a handful of counts. V gene TRBV6-5 combines with J gene TRBJ1-2, with D hard to call. The CDR3 length is 17 residues. V gave up 0 bases and J gave up 4 bases, with 18 bases separating them. The V gene's germline CDR1 is MNHEY and CDR2 SVGAGI. The CDR3 nucleotides read TGTGCCAGCAGTTACTCAAGTCCAGGCCAGGCCTTCTATGGCTACACCTTC. Translation: CASSYSSPGQAFYGYTF.

The rearrangement uses TRBV29-1 and TRBJ2-1, with 10 bases lining up with TRBD2. The CDR3 covers 14 residues. V shed 5 bases and J 4 bases; nucleotides not matched to a gene: 5. Germline CDR1 and CDR2: SQVTM and ANQGSEA. CDR3 amino acids: CSVSGRARYNEQFF. CDR3 sequence (DNA): TGCAGCGTTAGCGGGAGGGCCCGGTACAATGAGCAGTTCTTC.

This clonotype was counted only a few times. The chain links TRBV3-1 to TRBJ1-4; 10 bases are shared with TRBD1. J was trimmed by 2 bases and V by 6 bases; bases with no gene match: 6. Germline V gene lookup returns CDR1 LGHDT and CDR2 YNNKEL (reference sequence). This CDR3 comprises 16 residues. DNA of the CDR3: TGTGCCAGCAGTCACGGACAGGGGGGGACTAATGAAAAACTGTTTTTT. Amino acids: CASSHGQGGTNEKLFF.

This clonotype was detected many times. The chain has TRBV19 and TRBJ1-6; TRBD1 is a possible D gene (6 bases). V was pared by 7 bases and J by 3 bases, with 13 bases between. The germline CDR1 and CDR2 sequences are LNHDA and SQIVND (reference sequence). CDR3 length: 15 amino acids. The CDR3 coding sequence is TGTGCCAGTACCAGTGGGGGCTTCTATAATTCACCCCTCCACTTT. This translates into CASTSGGFYNSPLHF.

Turning to this clonotype: The junction departs from the called germline gene at one end, perhaps through a read error. This chain joins TRBV4-1 and TRBJ2-2; D is undetermined. The CDR3 length is 14 residues. Per germline, CDR1 MGHRA and CDR2 YSYEKL. The CDR3: CASRQEVYTGELFF. Written as DNA, the CDR3 is TGCGCCAGCAGGCAAGAAGTATACACCGGGGAGCTGTTTTTT.

J is TRBJ2-6 and V is TRBV28, with D maybe TRBD2 (5 bases). CDR1 is MDHEN and CDR2 is SYDVKM in the germline V gene. V was trimmed by 6 bases and J by 4 bases, leaving 13 bases between them. CDR3 length: 15 amino acids. CDR3 residues: CASRTGSSGANVLTF. Here the CDR3 DNA reads TGTGCCAGCAGAACGGGGAGCTCCGGGGCCAACGTCCTGACTTTC.

This clonotype was counted many times. V is TRBV6-4 and J is TRBJ1-5; 8 bases fit TRBD1. This CDR3 spans 13 amino acids. J lost 16 bases, V lost 6 bases, and 14 bases had no gene match. CDR1 and CDR2 from the germline V gene are MRHNA and SNTAGT. CDR3 region: CASRDHQGAPLHF. CDR3 nucleotide sequence: TGTGCCAGCAGGGATCACCAGGGGGCACCTCTCCATTTT.

This clonotype was detected ten times or more. The V call is TRBV5-1, the J call TRBJ2-6, with 7 bases aligning to TRBD1. Unmatched junction bases numbered 14, after V lost 5 bases and J lost 0 bases. The CDR3 spans 19 residues. From germline, CDR1 is SGHRS and CDR2 YFSETQ. DNA of the CDR3: TGCGCCAGCAGTTTAACCGGGACAGATATTTTCTCTGGGGCCAACGTCCTGACTTTC. This codes for CASSLTGTDIFSGANVLTF.

The gene calls are TRBV28 and TRBJ2-7, with D maybe TRBD2 (5 bases). The V gene lost 2 bases and the J gene lost 3 bases, with 11 bases spanning the gap. CDR1 and CDR2 from the germline V gene are MDHEN and SYDVKM. CDR3 length equals 14 residues. The CDR3 sequence is CASSLAATIYEQYF. CDR3 DNA: TGTGCCAGCAGTTTAGCAGCGACTATCTACGAGCAGTACTTC.

The V gene is TRBV28, the J gene TRBJ1-3; D remains ambiguous. Per the germline V gene, CDR1 is MDHEN and CDR2 is SYDVKM. Trimming shortened V by 9 bases and J by 7 bases, and 10 bases separated the two germline ends. CDR3 length: 11 amino acids. This chain's CDR3 is CASATYNTIYF. The CDR3 DNA follows: TGTGCCAGTGCTACCTACAACACCATATATTTT.

The rearrangement uses TRBV9 and TRBJ2-3; D call uncertain. The CDR3 covers 14 residues. The germline gives CDR1 SGDLS, CDR2 YYNGEE. V lost 0 bases, J lost 1 base, and 6 bases lay in between. The CDR3 nucleotides read TGTGCCAGCAGCGTAGCTACAGGCACAGATACGCAGTATTTT. Translated, it gives CASSVATGTDTQYF. Full variable domain (remainder filled in from reference TRBV9 and TRBJ2-3): DSGVTQTPKHLITATGQRVTLRCSPRSGDLSVYWYQQSLDQGLQFLIQYYNGEERAKGNILERFSAQQFPDLHSELNLSSLELGDSALYFCASSVATGTDTQYFGPGTRLTVL.

This clonotype was observed a handful of times. The chain recombines TRBV24-1 with TRBJ2-2; D unresolved. The CDR3 runs 16 residues. Trimming cost V 3 bases and J 2 bases, with 12 bases left between them. Germline CDR1 and CDR2: KGHDR and SFDVKD. CDR3 protein: CATSDIGRFNTGELFF. CDR3 DNA sequence: TGTGCCACCAGTGATATAGGACGATTTAACACCGGGGAGCTGTTTTTT.

This clonotype was recorded many times. The chain recombines TRBV5-1 with TRBJ2-2, with 8 bases matching TRBD1. This CDR3 region has 14 residues. CDR1 is SGHRS and CDR2 is YFSETQ in the germline V gene. With 4 bases clipped from V and 5 bases from J, the junction kept 4 bases outside the gene matches. The chain's CDR3 is CASSPGQGTGELFF. CDR3 coding DNA: TGCGCCAGCAGCCCAGGACAGGGAACCGGGGAGCTGTTTTTT. The full variable domain, its missing parts supplied by reference TRBV5-1 and TRBJ2-2, is KAGVTQTPRYLIKTRGQQVTLSCSPISGHRSVSWYQQTPGQGLQFLFEYFSETQRNKGNFPGRFSGRQFSNSRSEMNVSTLELGDSALYLCASSPGQGTGELFFGEGSRLTVL.

The table lists this clonotype with a few counts. This sequence joins TRBV20-1 and TRBJ2-7, with a weak D call TRBD1 (6 bases). Germline V gives CDR1 DFQATT, CDR2 SNEGSKA (reference sequence). Trimming cost V 6 bases and J 2 bases, with 11 bases left between them. The CDR3 has 12 residues. This chain's CDR3 is CSAPTGPYEQYF. As DNA, the CDR3 is TGCAGTGCCCCAACAGGGCCCTACGAGCAGTACTTC.

J is TRBJ1-5 and V is TRBV3-1; D not resolved. The CDR3 is 15 residues long. Germline V gene lookup returns CDR1 LGHDT and CDR2 YNNKEL (reference sequence). V lost 1 base, J lost 0 bases, and 7 bases lay in between. The CDR3: CASSQGTDSNQPQHF. CDR3 coding DNA: TGTGCCAGCAGCCAAGGGACGGATAGCAATCAGCCCCAGCATTTT.

The sample holds many counts of this clonotype. The V gene is TRBV28, the J gene TRBJ2-1; 10 bases agree with TRBD2. This CDR3 is 19 amino acids long. Germline CDR1 MDHEN, CDR2 SYDVKM. V shed 4 bases, J shed 3 bases, and the junction held 15 bases outside the gene matches. In nucleotides, the CDR3 is TGTGCCAGCAGTTCCGGCGGGCTAGCGGGAGAGGGGCACTACAATGAGCAGTTCTTC. As protein: CASSSGGLAGEGHYNEQFF.

The sample holds many counts of this clonotype. The rearrangement links TRBV7-2 to TRBJ2-3, with 9 nucleotides matching TRBD2. CDR1 and CDR2 (germline): SGHTA, FQGNSA. The CDR3 has 15 amino acids. V was pared by 1 base and J by 5 bases, with 4 bases of the junction left unmatched. The CDR3 coding sequence is TGTGCCAGCAGCTTAGTTGGTAGCGGGAGAGATACGCAGTATTTT. It translates to CASSLVGSGRDTQYF. The variable domain in full, completed from reference TRBV7-2 and TRBJ2-3, reads GAGVSQSPSNKVTEKGKDVELRCDPISGHTALYWYRQSLGQGLEFLIYFQGNSAPDKSGLPSDRFSAERTGGSVSTLTIQRTQQEDSAVYLCASSLVGSGRDTQYFGPGTRLTVL.

This clonotype has only a few counts. This chain uses TRBV7-9 with TRBJ2-3; the D is unclear. The CDR3 loop spans 15 amino acids. Germline values: CDR1 SEHNR, CDR2 FQNEAQ (reference sequence). Trimming removed 0 bases from V and 7 bases from J, with 14 bases in between. CDR3 region: CASSLALILGNTQYF. CDR3 DNA: TGTGCCAGCAGCTTAGCGCTAATACTCGGTAATACGCAGTATTTT.

This clonotype was seen ten or more times. The chain has TRBV5-1 and TRBJ2-1; 8 bases agree with TRBD2. The CDR3 is made up of 15 amino acids. J gave up 1 base and V 3 bases, and 3 bases lay outside the gene matches. Germline V CDR1 and CDR2: SGHRS, YFSETQ. The DNA for the CDR3 is TGCGCCAGCAGCTCAGTAGCGGGGTCCTACAATGAGCAGTTCTTC. Translating gives CASSSVAGSYNEQFF.

This chain joins TRBV12-3 or TRBV12-4 and TRBJ1-1, with unresolved D. Trimming stripped 3 bases from V and 3 bases from J, with 5 bases between. This CDR3 spans 12 amino acids. CDR3 protein: CASSFVDTEAFF. CDR3 DNA sequence: TGTGCCAGCAGTTTTGTAGACACTGAAGCTTTCTTT.

This clonotype came up many times. The chain has TRBV7-9 and TRBJ2-3, with TRBD2 matching over 11 bases. This CDR3 spans 16 amino acids. CDR1 and CDR2 (germline): SEHNR, FQNEAQ (reference sequence). V lost 5 bases and J lost 0; bases outside the gene matches: 4. The CDR3 coding sequence is TGTGCCAGCAGCCCACGACTAGCGGGAAGCACAGATACGCAGTATTTT. It encodes CASSPRLAGSTDTQYF.

This clonotype was counted at least ten times. The chain carries TRBV7-2 and TRBJ2-7; unclear D gene. Looked up from germline, CDR1 is SGHTA and CDR2 is FQGNSA. The CDR3 consists of 17 residues. Trimming shortened V by 6 bases and J by 6 bases, and 27 bases separated the two germline ends. The CDR3 region is CASRKTAPSESFFEQYF. DNA of the CDR3: TGTGCCAGCAGGAAAACTGCCCCCTCTGAATCCTTTTTCGAGCAGTACTTC.

This clonotype showed up many times. CDR3 coding DNA: TGTGCCAGCAGCTATTCACGCTACGAGCAGTACTTC. Its translation is CASSYSRYEQYF. This chain links TRBV5-4 with TRBJ2-7; the D is unclear. V was shortened by 3 bases and J by 3 bases, with 7 bases between the two germline ends. The CDR3 spans 12 residues. From germline, CDR1 is SGHNT and CDR2 YYREEE (reference sequence).

This clonotype was picked up a small number of times. V and J are TRBV6-2 or TRBV6-3 and TRBJ2-6, with 7 bases aligning to TRBD1. Germline V lookup: CDR1 MNHEY, CDR2 SVGEGT. Trimming at V came to 4 bases and at J to 0 bases, leaving 3 bases not matched to a gene. The CDR3 contains 16 residues. The CDR3 sequence is CASSFSGGSGANVLTF. Here the CDR3 DNA reads TGTGCCAGCAGTTTTTCAGGGGGCTCTGGGGCCAACGTCCTGACTTTC.

The rearrangement joins TRBV29-1 to TRBJ1-5; no reliable D call. V lost 4 bases and J lost 4, with 11 bases in between. Germline V CDR1 and CDR2: SQVTM, ANQGSEA. CDR3 length: 13 amino acids. The CDR3 region has the DNA TGCAGCGTTGCTGGCGGGGTGAATCAGCCCCAGCATTTT. This gives the protein CSVAGGVNQPQHF.